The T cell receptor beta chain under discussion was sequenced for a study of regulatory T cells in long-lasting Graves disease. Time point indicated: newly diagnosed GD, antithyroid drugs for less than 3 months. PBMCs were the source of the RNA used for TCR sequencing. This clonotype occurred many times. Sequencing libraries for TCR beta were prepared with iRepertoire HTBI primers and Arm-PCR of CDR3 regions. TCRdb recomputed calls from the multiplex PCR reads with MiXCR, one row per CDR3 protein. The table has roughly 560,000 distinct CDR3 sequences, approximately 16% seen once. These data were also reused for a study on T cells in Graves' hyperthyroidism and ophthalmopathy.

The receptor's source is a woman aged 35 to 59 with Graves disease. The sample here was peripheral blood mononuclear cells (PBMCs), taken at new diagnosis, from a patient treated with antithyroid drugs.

CDR3 in amino acids: CASSQDLRAYEQYF. CDR3 coding DNA: TGTGCCAGCAGCCAAGATCTAAGGGCTTACGAGCAGTACTTC. V and J are TRBV3-1 and TRBJ2-7; D is unresolved. CDR1 is LGHDT and CDR2 is YNNKEL in the germline V gene (reference sequence). This CDR3 contains 14 residues. The V and J ends lost 0 bases and 4 bases respectively, with 10 bases between them.